This passage covers 2 T cell receptor beta chains from one sample sequenced in a study of T-cell reconstitution after alpha-beta-depleted transplantation in children. Unique molecular identifiers were used in preparing the TCRbeta library. One entry per CDR3 protein results from TCRdb running MiXCR on the PCR reads. The sample has 230,000 or so distinct CDR3 sequences, around 9.7% seen once. Sequenced material: PBMCs from the stem cell graft donor, taken from the stem cell graft. The receptor set was obtained from a human donor who donated a stem cell graft to a child with SCID.

This clonotype was found many times. This chain joins TRBV20-1 and TRBJ1-1; tentative D call: TRBD1 (5 bases). CDR1 is DFQATT and CDR2 is SNEGSKA in the germline V gene (reference sequence). The CDR3 spans 12 residues. This CDR3 is CSQGSGATEAFF. DNA for the CDR3: TGCAGCCAGGGCAGCGGAGCCACTGAAGCTTTCTTT.

This clonotype came up many times. The chain joins TRBV20-1 to TRBJ1-4; no definite D call. V was shortened by 0 bases and J by 8 bases, with 13 bases between the two germline ends. The germline CDR1 and CDR2 sequences are DFQATT and SNEGSKA (reference sequence). The CDR3 has 14 residues. The DNA for the CDR3 is TGCAGTGCTAGAGATGATGGGAATATGGAAAAACTGTTTTTT. This gives the protein CSARDDGNMEKLFF.